Below, 6 T cell receptor beta chains from the same sample are listed, as sequenced in a study of cytomegalovirus exposure and HLA in healthy donors. Measured with immunoSEQ multiplex PCR; TCRdb has only the in-frame clones, and not every one. The sample shows some 150,000 clones, 88% of them seen only once. Input material: PBMCs. All receptors come from a woman aged 18-29 years in good health and CMV-seropositive.

The chain employs TRBV28 and TRBJ1-3, with 7 bases that match TRBD1. The germline CDR1 and CDR2 sequences are MDHEN and SYDVKM. The CDR3 has 17 residues. V gave up 3 bases and J gave up 2 bases; unmatched junction bases: 10. The CDR3 DNA reads as TGTGCCAGCAGTTTCCGGAGACAGGGTTTTGCTGGAAACACCATATATTTT. Translating gives CASSFRRQGFAGNTIYF.

This clone turned up a few times. This chain connects TRBV7-9 to TRBJ1-1; maybe TRBD1 (6 bases). V was trimmed by 5 bases and J by 12 bases, leaving 22 bases between them. The CDR3 consists of 14 residues. CDR1 SEHNR and CDR2 FQNEAQ come from the germline V gene (reference sequence). CDR3 in DNA: TGTGCCAGCAGCCTGGGTACAGGGCGAGGAGGAACTTTCTTT. It is translated as CASSLGTGRGGTFF. Supplemented by reference TRBV7-9 and TRBJ1-1, the full variable domain reads DTGVSQNPRHKITKRGQNVTFRCDPISEHNRLYWYRQTLGQGPEFLTYFQNEAQLEKSRLLSDRFSAERPKGSFSTLEIQRTEQGDSAMYLCASSLGTGRGGTFFGQGTRLTVV.

This clone was found once. The V call is TRBV7-3, the J call TRBJ2-1; 11 nucleotides agree with TRBD2. Germline CDR1 and CDR2: SGHTA and FQGTGA. With V trimmed by 5 bases and J by 7 bases, 10 bases remained unmatched. The length of the CDR3 is 16 residues. In nucleotides, the CDR3 is TGTGCCAGCAGCACCCAACTAGCGGGGGCGCGGAATGAGCAGTTCTTC. Translated: CASSTQLAGARNEQFF.

The sample holds one count of this clone. The chain links TRBV5-6 to TRBJ2-2; TRBD2 aligns across 7 bases. The CDR3 is 16 amino acids. The germline gives CDR1 SGHDT, CDR2 YYEEEE. Unmatched junction bases numbered 10, after V lost 4 bases and J lost 4 bases. The CDR3: CASSGHGAGFTGELFF. CDR3 in DNA: TGTGCCAGCAGCGGCCATGGAGCGGGATTCACCGGGGAGCTGTTTTTT.

This chain connects TRBV5-1 to TRBJ2-1, with 11 bases aligning to TRBD2. V trimming: 4 bases; J trimming: 9 bases; junction bases outside the gene matches: 6. CDR1 SGHRS and CDR2 YFSETQ come from the germline V gene. This CDR3 contains 14 residues. The CDR3 DNA is TGCGCCAGCAGCGTACTAGCGGGAGAGGGTGAGCAGTTCTTC. It encodes CASSVLAGEGEQFF.

The rearrangement links TRBV7-2 to TRBJ1-5; 8 bases are a match to TRBD1. CDR1 is SGHTA and CDR2 is FQGNSA in the germline V gene. The CDR3 has 14 residues. The V and J ends lost 5 bases and 2 bases, in that order; junction bases with no gene match: 2. CDR3 nucleotide sequence: TGTGCCAGCAGCATGACAGGGGGCAATCAGCCCCAGCATTTT. Its translation: CASSMTGGNQPQHF.